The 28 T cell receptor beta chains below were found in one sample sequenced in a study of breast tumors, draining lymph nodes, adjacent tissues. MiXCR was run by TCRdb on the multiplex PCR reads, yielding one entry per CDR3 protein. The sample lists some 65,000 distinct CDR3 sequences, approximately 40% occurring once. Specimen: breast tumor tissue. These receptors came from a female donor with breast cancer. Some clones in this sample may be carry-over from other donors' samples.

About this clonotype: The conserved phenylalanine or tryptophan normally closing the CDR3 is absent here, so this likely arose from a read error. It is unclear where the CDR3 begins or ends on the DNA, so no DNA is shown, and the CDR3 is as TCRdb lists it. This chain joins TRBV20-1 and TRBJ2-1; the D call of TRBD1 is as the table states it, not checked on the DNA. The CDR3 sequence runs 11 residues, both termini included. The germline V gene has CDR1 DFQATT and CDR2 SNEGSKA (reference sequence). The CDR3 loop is CSARDQAALFS.

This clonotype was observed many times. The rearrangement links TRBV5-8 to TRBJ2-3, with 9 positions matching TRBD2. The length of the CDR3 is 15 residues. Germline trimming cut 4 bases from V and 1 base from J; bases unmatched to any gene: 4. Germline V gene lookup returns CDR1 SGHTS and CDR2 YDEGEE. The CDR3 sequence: CASSQRTSGTDTQYF. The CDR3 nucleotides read TGTGCCAGCAGCCAACGGACTAGCGGCACAGATACGCAGTATTTT.

The CDR3 spells CASSHPQGDRRRQPQHF. Written as DNA, the CDR3 is TGTGCCAGCAGTCACCCGCAGGGGGACAGGCGGCGGCAGCCCCAGCATTTT. V and J are TRBV6-4 and TRBJ1-5, with 8 bases that match TRBD1. Unmatched junction bases numbered 16, after V lost 5 bases and J lost 7 bases. Germline loops: CDR1 MRHNA, CDR2 SNTAGT. The CDR3 totals 17 residues.

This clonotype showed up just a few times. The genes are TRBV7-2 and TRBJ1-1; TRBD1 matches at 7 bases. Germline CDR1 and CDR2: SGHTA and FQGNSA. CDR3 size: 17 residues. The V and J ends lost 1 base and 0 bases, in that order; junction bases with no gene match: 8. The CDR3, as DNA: TGTGCCAGCAGCTTAGGAAGGGACAGAATACTGAACACTGAAGCTTTCTTT. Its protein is CASSLGRDRILNTEAFF.

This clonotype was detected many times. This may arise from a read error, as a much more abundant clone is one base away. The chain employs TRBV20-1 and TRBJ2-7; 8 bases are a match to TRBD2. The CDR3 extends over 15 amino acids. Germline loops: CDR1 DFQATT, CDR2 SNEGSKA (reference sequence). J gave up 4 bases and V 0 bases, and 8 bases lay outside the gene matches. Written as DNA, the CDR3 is TGCAGTGCTAGAGAGAGGGTTAGCGGGACATACGAGCAGTACTTC. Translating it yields CSARERVSGTYEQYF.

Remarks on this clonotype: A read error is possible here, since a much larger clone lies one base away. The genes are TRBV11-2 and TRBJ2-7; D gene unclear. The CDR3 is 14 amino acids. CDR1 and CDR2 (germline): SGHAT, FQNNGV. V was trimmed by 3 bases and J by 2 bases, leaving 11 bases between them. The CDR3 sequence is CASSFGGYAYEQYF. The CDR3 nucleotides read TGTGCCAGCAGCTTTGGCGGTTACGCCTACGAGCAGTACTTC.

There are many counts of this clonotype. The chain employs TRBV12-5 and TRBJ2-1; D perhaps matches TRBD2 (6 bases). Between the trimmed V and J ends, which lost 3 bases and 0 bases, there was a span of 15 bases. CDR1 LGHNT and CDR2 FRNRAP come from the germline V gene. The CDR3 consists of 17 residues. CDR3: CASGFAGGPSSYNEQFF. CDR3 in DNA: TGTGCTAGTGGTTTTGCCGGGGGTCCCAGCTCCTACAATGAGCAGTTCTTC.

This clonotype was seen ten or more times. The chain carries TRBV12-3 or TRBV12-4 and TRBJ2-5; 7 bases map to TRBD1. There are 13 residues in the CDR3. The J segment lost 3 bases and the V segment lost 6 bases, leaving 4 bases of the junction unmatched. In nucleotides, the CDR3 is TGTGCCAGCAGCCTACAGGGGAAAGAGACCCAGTACTTC. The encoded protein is CASSLQGKETQYF.

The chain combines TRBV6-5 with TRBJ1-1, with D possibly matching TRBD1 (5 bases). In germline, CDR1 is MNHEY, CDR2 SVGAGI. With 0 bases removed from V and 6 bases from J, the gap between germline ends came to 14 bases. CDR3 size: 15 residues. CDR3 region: CASSYSIFGGAEAFF. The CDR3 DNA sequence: TGTGCCAGCAGTTACTCGATTTTCGGGGGAGCTGAAGCTTTCTTT.

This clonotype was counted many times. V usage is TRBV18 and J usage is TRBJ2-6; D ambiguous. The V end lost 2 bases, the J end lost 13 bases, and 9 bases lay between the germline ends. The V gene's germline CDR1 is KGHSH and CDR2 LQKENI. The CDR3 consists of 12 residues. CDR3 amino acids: CASSPGHRVLTF. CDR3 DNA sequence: TGTGCCAGCTCACCAGGCCACCGAGTCCTGACTTTC.

The CDR3 loop is CASSAELAEYNEQFF. In DNA, the CDR3 is TGTGCCAGCAGCGCAGAACTAGCGGAATACAATGAGCAGTTCTTC. The chain uses TRBV9 and TRBJ2-1; 8 bases map to TRBD2. CDR1 is SGDLS, CDR2 YYNGEE, per germline. The CDR3 extends over 15 amino acids. V trimming: 3 bases; J trimming: 4 bases; junction bases outside the gene matches: 6.

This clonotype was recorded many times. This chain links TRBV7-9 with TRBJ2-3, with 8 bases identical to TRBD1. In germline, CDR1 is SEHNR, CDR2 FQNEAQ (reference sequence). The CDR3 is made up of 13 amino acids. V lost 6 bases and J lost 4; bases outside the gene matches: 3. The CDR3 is CASRSGGPDTQYF. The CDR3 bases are TGTGCCAGCAGATCAGGGGGCCCAGATACGCAGTATTTT.

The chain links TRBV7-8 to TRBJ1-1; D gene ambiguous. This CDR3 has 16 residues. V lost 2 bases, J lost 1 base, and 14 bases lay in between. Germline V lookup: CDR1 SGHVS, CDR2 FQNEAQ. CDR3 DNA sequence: TGTGCCAGCAGCTTAAATCCTTATAAGAAGAACACTGAAGCTTTCTTT. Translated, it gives CASSLNPYKKNTEAFF.

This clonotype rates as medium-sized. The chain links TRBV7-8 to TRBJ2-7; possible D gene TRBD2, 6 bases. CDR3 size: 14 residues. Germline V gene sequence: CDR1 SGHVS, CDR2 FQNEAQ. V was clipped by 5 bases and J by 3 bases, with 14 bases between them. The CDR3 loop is CASSGSEGIYEQYF. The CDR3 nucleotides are TGTGCCAGCAGCGGATCGGAGGGTATCTACGAGCAGTACTTC.

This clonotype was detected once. For the CDR3, the DNA is TGTGCCAGCAGTTACCCAGGAGACCCCAGCTCCTACGAGCAGTACTTC. Translated, it gives CASSYPGDPSSYEQYF. The rearrangement uses TRBV6-5 and TRBJ2-7; no reliable D call. CDR1 is MNHEY and CDR2 is SVGAGI in the germline V gene. The CDR3 spans 16 residues. Between the trimmed V and J ends, which lost 2 bases and 0 bases, there was a span of 14 bases.

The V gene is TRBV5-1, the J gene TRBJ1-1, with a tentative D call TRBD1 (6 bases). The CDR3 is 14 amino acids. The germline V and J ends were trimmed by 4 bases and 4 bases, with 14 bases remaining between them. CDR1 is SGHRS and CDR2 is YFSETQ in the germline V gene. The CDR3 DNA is TGCGCCAGCAGCCCAGGACAGAAAAGCACTGAAGCTTTCTTT. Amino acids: CASSPGQKSTEAFF.

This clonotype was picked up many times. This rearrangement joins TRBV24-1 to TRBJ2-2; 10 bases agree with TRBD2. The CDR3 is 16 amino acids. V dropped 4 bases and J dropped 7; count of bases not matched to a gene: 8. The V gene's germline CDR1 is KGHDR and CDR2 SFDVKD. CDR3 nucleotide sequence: TGTGCCACCAGTGACCCTACTAGCGGGATTTTCGGGGAGCTGTTTTTT. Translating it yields CATSDPTSGIFGELFF.

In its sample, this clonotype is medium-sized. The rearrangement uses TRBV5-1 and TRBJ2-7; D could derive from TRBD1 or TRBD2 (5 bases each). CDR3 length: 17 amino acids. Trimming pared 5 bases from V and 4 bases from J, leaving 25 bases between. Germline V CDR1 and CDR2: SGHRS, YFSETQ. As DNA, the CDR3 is TGCGCCAGCAGACAGAGCATAATCCCGGGACGCCATTACGAGCAGTACTTC. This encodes CASRQSIIPGRHYEQYF.

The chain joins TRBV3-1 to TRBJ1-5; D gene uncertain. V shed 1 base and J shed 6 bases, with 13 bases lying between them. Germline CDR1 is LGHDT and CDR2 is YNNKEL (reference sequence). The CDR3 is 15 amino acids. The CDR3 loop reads CASSQGVRRTQPQHF. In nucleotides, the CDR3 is TGTGCCAGCAGCCAAGGAGTCCGAAGAACTCAGCCCCAGCATTTT.

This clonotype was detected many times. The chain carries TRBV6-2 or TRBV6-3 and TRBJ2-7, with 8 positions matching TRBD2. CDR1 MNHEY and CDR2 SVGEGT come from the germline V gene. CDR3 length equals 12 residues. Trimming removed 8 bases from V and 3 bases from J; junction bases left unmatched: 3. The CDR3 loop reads CASREGGYEQYF. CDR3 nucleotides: TGTGCCAGCCGGGAGGGAGGCTACGAGCAGTACTTC.

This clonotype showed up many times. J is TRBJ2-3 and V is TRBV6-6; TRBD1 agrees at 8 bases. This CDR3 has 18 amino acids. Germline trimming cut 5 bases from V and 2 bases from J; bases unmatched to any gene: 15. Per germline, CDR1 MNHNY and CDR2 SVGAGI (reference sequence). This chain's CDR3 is CASSHPESRTGSTDTQYF. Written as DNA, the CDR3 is TGTGCCAGCAGTCACCCCGAGAGCCGGACAGGGTCCACAGATACGCAGTATTTT.

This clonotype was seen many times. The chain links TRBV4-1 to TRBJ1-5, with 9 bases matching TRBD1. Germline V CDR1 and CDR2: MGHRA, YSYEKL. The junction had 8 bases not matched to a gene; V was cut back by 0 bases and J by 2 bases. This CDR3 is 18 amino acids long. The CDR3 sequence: CASSQDSQDRGGNQPQHF. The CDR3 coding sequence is TGCGCCAGCAGCCAAGATTCCCAGGACAGGGGAGGCAATCAGCCCCAGCATTTT.

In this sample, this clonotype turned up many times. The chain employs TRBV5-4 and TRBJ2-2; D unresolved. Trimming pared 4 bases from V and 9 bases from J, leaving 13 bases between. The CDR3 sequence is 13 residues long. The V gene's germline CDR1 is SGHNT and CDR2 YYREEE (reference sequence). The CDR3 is CASSSLGIRELFF. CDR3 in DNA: TGTGCCAGCAGCAGCCTAGGAATTCGGGAGCTGTTTTTT.

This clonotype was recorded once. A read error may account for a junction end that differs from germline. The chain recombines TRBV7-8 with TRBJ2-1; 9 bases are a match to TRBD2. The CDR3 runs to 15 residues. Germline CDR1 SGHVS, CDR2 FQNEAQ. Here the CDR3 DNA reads TGTGTCAGCAGCCCGACTAGCGGATCCTACAATGAGCGGTTCTTC. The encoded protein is CVSSPTSGSYNERFF.

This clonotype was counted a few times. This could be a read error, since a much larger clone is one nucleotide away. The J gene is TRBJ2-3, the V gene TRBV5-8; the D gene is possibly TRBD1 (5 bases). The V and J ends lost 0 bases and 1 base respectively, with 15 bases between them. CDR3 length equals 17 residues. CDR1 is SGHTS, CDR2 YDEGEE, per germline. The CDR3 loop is CASSLDTSTVRTDTQYF. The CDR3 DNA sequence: TGTGCCAGCAGCTTGGACACTTCGACAGTTCGCACAGATACGCAGTATTTT.

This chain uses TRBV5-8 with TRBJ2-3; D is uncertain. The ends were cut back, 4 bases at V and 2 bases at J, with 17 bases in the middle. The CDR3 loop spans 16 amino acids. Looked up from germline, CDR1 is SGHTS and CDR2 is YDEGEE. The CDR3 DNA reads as TGTGCCAGCAGCCGCAGAGGCGCGATAACCACAGATACGCAGTATTTT. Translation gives CASSRRGAITTDTQYF.

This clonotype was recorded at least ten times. Here the CDR3 reads CSARAPRRAETQYF. The CDR3 DNA is TGCAGTGCTAGAGCCCCGCGGCGGGCCGAGACCCAGTACTTC. The V gene is TRBV20-1, the J gene TRBJ2-5; tentative D call: TRBD2 (5 bases). Per germline, CDR1 DFQATT and CDR2 SNEGSKA (reference sequence). Trimming pared 1 base from V and 5 bases from J, leaving 14 bases between. This CDR3 has 14 residues.

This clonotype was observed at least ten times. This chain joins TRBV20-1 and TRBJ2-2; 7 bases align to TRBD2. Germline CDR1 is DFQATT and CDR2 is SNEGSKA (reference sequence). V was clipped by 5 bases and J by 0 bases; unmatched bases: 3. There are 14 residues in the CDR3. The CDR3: CSAGGLTNTGELFF. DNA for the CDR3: TGCAGTGCTGGGGGACTAACGAACACCGGGGAGCTGTTTTTT.